A selection of T cell receptor beta chains follows, all from one sample in a study of beta chain features in type 1 diabetes. Assay: immunoSEQ multiplex PCR; the TCRdb copy retains only in-frame clones and omits some. The table records hundreds of thousands of clones, 15% of them present only once. Material for sequencing was naive CD4+ T cells from blood. The receptors stem from a man aged 18 to 35 in good health. CDR3s include the opening cysteine and the closing phenylalanine or tryptophan. D genes are given only for firm matches. Clone size is shown for a subset of rows, as once, few, many or a class of expanded clone.

j_call,v_call,d_call,clone_size,cdr3_aa,cdr3_nt
TRBJ2-7,TRBV4-3,-,-,CASCYRVILSEQYF,TGCGCCAGCTGCTACAGGGTCATACTGTCCGAGCAGTACTTC
TRBJ1-1,TRBV25-1,TRBD1,few,CASKKGTGDTEAFF,TGTGCCAGCAAAAAAGGGACAGGGGACACTGAAGCTTTCTTT
TRBJ1-5,TRBV5-1,-,-,CASSLNTGDLQPQHF,TGCGCCAGCAGCTTAAACACGGGGGATCTACAGCCCCAGCATTTT
TRBJ1-1,TRBV21-1,-,few,CASSKGSTQGPESRDTEAFF,TGTGCCAGCAGCAAAGGTTCAACGCAGGGCCCTGAAAGCCGGGATACTGAAGCTTTCTTT
TRBJ2-1,TRBV10-3,TRBD2,few,CAINSGRVNNEQFF,TGTGCCATCAACAGCGGGAGGGTAAACAATGAGCAGTTCTTC
TRBJ1-1,TRBV5-1,TRBD1,-,CASSLQGVKTEAFF,TGCGCCAGCAGCCTACAGGGGGTAAAAACTGAAGCTTTCTTT
TRBJ1-2,TRBV29-1,TRBD1,few,CSVDSTGGGGVYGYTF,TGCAGCGTTGATTCCACAGGGGGCGGGGGAGTCTATGGCTACACCTTC
TRBJ1-1,TRBV28,-,-,CASSFVGLNTEAFF,TGTGCCAGCAGTTTTGTGGGCCTGAACACTGAAGCTTTCTTT
TRBJ2-3,TRBV4-3,-,few,CASSQERARSTDTQYF,TGCGCCAGCAGCCAAGAACGGGCGAGGAGCACAGATACGCAGTATTTT
TRBJ1-5,TRBV4-2,-,-,CASSLGGVGQPQHF,TGTGCCAGCAGCCTAGGGGGGGTTGGACAGCCCCAGCATTTT
TRBJ2-1,TRBV2,TRBD2,-,CASTFEGARGGNEQFF,TGTGCCAGCACCTTTGAGGGCGCTCGCGGGGGGAACGAGCAGTTCTTC
TRBJ2-3,TRBV4-2,TRBD2,few,CASSQAAGAGGTDTQYF,TGTGCCAGCAGCCAAGCCGCAGGAGCGGGGGGCACAGATACGCAGTATTTT
TRBJ2-5,TRBV18,-,few,CASSPFGLLKGQETQYF,TGTGCCAGCTCACCTTTCGGGCTTCTCAAGGGCCAAGAGACCCAGTACTTC
TRBJ2-7,TRBV7-2,-,-,CASSSGRSSYEQYF,TGTGCCAGCAGCTCGGGACGGAGCTCCTACGAGCAGTACTTC
TRBJ2-3,TRBV11-2,-,few,CASRPTGLSTDTQYF,TGTGCCAGCAGGCCAACAGGGCTGAGCACAGATACGCAGTATTTT
TRBJ2-1,TRBV23-1,TRBD2,few,CASRTTIPKSGGVYNEQFF,TGCGCCAGCAGAACAACGATACCGAAAAGCGGGGGGGTTTACAATGAGCAGTTCTTC
TRBJ2-4,TRBV29-1,-,many,CSARGDIQYF,TGCAGCGCCAGGGGCGACATTCAGTACTTC
TRBJ2-7,TRBV18,-,-,CASSPVAGQTSYEQYF,TGTGCCAGCTCACCAGTAGCAGGGCAAACCTCCTACGAGCAGTACTTC
TRBJ1-2,TRBV13,-,few,CASSLGRSNYGYTF,TGTGCCAGCAGCTTAGGCCGCTCTAACTATGGCTACACCTTC
TRBJ2-2,TRBV7-2,-,few,CASRVGGNTGELFF,TGTGCCAGCAGGGTGGGTGGGAACACCGGGGAGCTGTTTTTT
TRBJ2-5,TRBV9,TRBD2,-,CASSVDWGGETQYF,TGTGCCAGCAGCGTAGACTGGGGAGGGGAGACCCAGTACTTC
TRBJ2-7,TRBV23-1,TRBD2,few,CASSQSLPSGRYEQYF,TGCGCCAGCAGTCAATCCCTGCCTAGCGGGAGGTACGAGCAGTACTTC
TRBJ2-5,TRBV11-3,TRBD1,few,CASSQRQGGTQYF,TGTGCCAGCAGCCAGAGACAGGGTGGGACCCAGTACTTC
TRBJ2-2,TRBV7-3,-,-,CASSPGLRQNTGELFF,TGTGCCAGCAGCCCGGGACTGAGACAGAACACCGGGGAGCTGTTTTTT
TRBJ1-1,TRBV7-2,TRBD1,-,CASSTWTGGNTEAFF,TGTGCCAGCAGCACCTGGACAGGGGGGAACACTGAAGCTTTCTTT
TRBJ2-1,TRBV20-1,-,few,CSATRNNEQFF,TGCAGTGCGACAAGAAACAATGAGCAGTTCTTC
TRBJ2-3,TRBV5-1,-,few,CASSLVGGADTQYF,TGCGCCAGCAGCTTGGTGGGGGGAGCAGATACGCAGTATTTT
TRBJ1-2,TRBV6-6,-,-,CASSASIYGYTF,TGTGCCAGCAGTGCCAGTATTTATGGCTACACCTTC
TRBJ2-1,TRBV5-1,TRBD2,-,CASSFSWGRDSYNEQFF,TGCGCCAGCAGCTTCAGTTGGGGGAGGGACTCCTACAATGAGCAGTTCTTC
TRBJ1-5,TRBV29-1,-,few,CSPEGQGGQPQHF,TGCAGCCCCGAAGGGCAGGGAGGGCAGCCCCAGCATTTT
TRBJ2-7,TRBV29-1,-,-,CSVALRTADEQYF,TGCAGCGTTGCCCTCCGGACAGCGGACGAGCAGTACTTC
TRBJ2-7,TRBV6-5,-,-,CASSYTQGKLYEQYF,TGTGCCAGCAGTTACACCCAGGGGAAACTATACGAGCAGTACTTC
TRBJ1-5,TRBV28,-,-,CASSLGGPLHF,TGTGCCAGCAGTTTGGGTGGGCCCTTACATTTT
TRBJ2-1,TRBV9,TRBD1,few,CASSIRQGAWDEQFF,TGTGCCAGCAGCATCAGACAGGGGGCTTGGGATGAGCAGTTCTTC
TRBJ1-2,TRBV9,-,-,CASSFVSQPTNYGYTF,TGTGCCAGCAGCTTCGTTTCACAACCGACTAACTATGGCTACACCTTC
TRBJ2-1,TRBV4-1,-,-,CASSQWSREEQFF,TGCGCCAGCAGCCAATGGAGTCGAGAGGAGCAGTTCTTC
TRBJ2-2,TRBV2,TRBD1,few,CASKPGQGSGELFF,TGTGCCAGCAAACCGGGACAGGGGTCCGGGGAGCTGTTTTTT
TRBJ1-5,TRBV7-2,-,few,CASSLGTGINQPQHF,TGTGCCAGCAGCTTAGGTACCGGGATCAATCAGCCCCAGCATTTT
TRBJ2-5,TRBV29-1,TRBD1,few,CSIFTGVGKRETQYF,TGCAGCATTTTTACAGGGGTGGGGAAAAGGGAGACCCAGTACTTC
TRBJ1-2,TRBV10-3,TRBD1,-,CAIVASLTGANYGYTF,TGTGCCATTGTCGCTTCGTTAACAGGGGCTAACTATGGCTACACCTTC
TRBJ2-7,TRBV6-6,-,-,CASIRQTSSYEQYF,TGTGCCAGCATTCGACAGACCAGCTCCTACGAGCAGTACTTC
TRBJ2-7,TRBV7-2,-,few,CASSLGFRLRYEQYF,TGTGCCAGCAGCTTAGGTTTTAGACTCCGCTACGAGCAGTACTTC
TRBJ2-5,TRBV7-2,-,few,CASRPGSREETQYF,TGTGCCAGCAGGCCAGGGAGCCGGGAAGAGACCCAGTACTTC
TRBJ2-7,TRBV28,-,few,CASSSPALLLSYEQYF,TGTGCCAGCAGTTCCCCGGCACTATTATTGAGCTACGAGCAGTACTTC
TRBJ2-3,TRBV9,-,few,CASRGPGDTQYF,TGTGCCAGCCGGGGGCCGGGGGATACGCAGTATTTT
TRBJ2-6,TRBV11-2,-,few,CASSLKRGMAPSGANVLTF,TGTGCCAGCAGCTTGAAACGGGGCATGGCTCCCTCTGGGGCCAACGTCCTGACTTTC